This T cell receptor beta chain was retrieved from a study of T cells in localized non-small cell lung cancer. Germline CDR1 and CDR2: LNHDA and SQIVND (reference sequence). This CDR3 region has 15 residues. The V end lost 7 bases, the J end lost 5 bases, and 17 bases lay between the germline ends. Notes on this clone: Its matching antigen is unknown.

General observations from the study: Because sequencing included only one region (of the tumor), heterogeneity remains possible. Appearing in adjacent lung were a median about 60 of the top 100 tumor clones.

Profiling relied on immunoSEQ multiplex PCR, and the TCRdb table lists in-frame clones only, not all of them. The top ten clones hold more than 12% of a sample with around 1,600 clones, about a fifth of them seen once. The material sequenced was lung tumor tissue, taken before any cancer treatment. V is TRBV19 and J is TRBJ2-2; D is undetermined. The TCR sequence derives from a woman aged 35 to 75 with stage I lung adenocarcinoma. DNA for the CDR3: TGTGCCAGTAACAACCCTTCGGCTGGTACCGGGGAGCTGTTTTTT. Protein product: CASNNPSAGTGELFF.